The present T cell receptor beta chain was sequenced within a study of cytomegalovirus exposure and HLA in healthy donors. Germline V CDR1 and CDR2: SGHDT, YYEEEE. This CDR3 has 16 amino acids. Between the trimmed V and J ends, which lost 0 bases and 10 bases, there was a span of 20 bases. On this clone: Its cognate antigen is unknown.

Overall study results and limits: The sole available immune exposure information was CMV serostatus. Reportedly, HLA-A and HLA-B alleles of most subjects were accurately predicted from TCR beta. Altogether, 150 or so TCR beta chains were recorded as cytomegalovirus-associated.

The PCR made use of 60 Vbeta and 13 Jbeta primers. Produced via immunoSEQ multiplex PCR; TCRdb's table is partial and in-frame only. Of approximately 180,000 clones listed, approximately 80% are singletons. The source material was PBMCs. The sequence was collected from a woman aged 18 to 35 in good health and CMV-seronegative. The rearrangement joins TRBV5-6 to TRBJ2-1; D not certain. This CDR3 reads CASSLGADFPRVEQFF. The CDR3 DNA reads TGTGCCAGCAGCTTGGGTGCCGATTTCCCCCGAGTAGAGCAGTTCTTC.